What follows are 30 T cell receptor beta chains derived from one specimen sequenced in a study of lymphopenia after photon versus proton radiotherapy. The repertoire was sequenced with immunoSEQ multiplex PCR; TCRdb's copy has only in-frame clones and lacks some. The sample records tens of thousands of clones, nearly 95% being singletons. Sequencing was performed on peripheral blood, taken from a patient treated with proton-based radiotherapy. The receptors were gathered from a woman between 70 and 85 years old with pancreatic cancer. Some clones in this sample may be carry-over from other donors' samples.

The chain recombines TRBV6-5 with TRBJ1-2; D unclear. Germline CDR1 MNHEY, CDR2 SVGAGI. The CDR3 has 14 amino acids. The V gene lost 0 bases and the J gene lost 4 bases, with 9 bases spanning the gap. Written as DNA, the CDR3 is TGTGCCAGCAGTTACTCTCGCCGGGGCTATGGCTACACCTTC. It translates to CASSYSRRGYGYTF.

The chain carries TRBV6-5 and TRBJ2-7; no definite D call. Trimming stripped 2 bases from V and 0 bases from J, with 11 bases between. The CDR3 covers 15 residues. Germline V lookup: CDR1 MNHEY, CDR2 SVGAGI. The CDR3 bases are TGTGCCAGCAGTTACAGCACCCAACCCTCCTACGAGCAGTACTTC. Its protein is CASSYSTQPSYEQYF.

A few counts support this clone. The chain couples TRBV5-4 to TRBJ2-3; D gene unclear. Trimming cost V 4 bases and J 0 bases, with 9 bases left between them. The CDR3 spans 14 residues. Germline assignment: CDR1 SGHNT and CDR2 YYREEE (reference sequence). The CDR3, as DNA: TGTGCCAGCAGCCCCCGAACTAGCACAGATACGCAGTATTTT. This encodes CASSPRTSTDTQYF.

The genes are TRBV7-2 and TRBJ1-4; D gene ambiguous. The germline gives CDR1 SGHTA, CDR2 FQGNSA. This CDR3 region has 14 residues. V dropped 6 bases and J dropped 0 bases, with 8 bases sitting between them. The CDR3 region is CASRGDATNEKLFF. The DNA for the CDR3 is TGTGCCAGCAGAGGAGACGCAACTAATGAAAAACTGTTTTTT.

The chain links TRBV4-1 to TRBJ1-2, with 10 bases matching TRBD1. This CDR3 spans 15 amino acids. Germline CDR1 is MGHRA and CDR2 is YSYEKL. The V and J ends lost 3 bases and 3 bases, in that order; junction bases with no gene match: 4. The CDR3 protein is CASSQTGGADYGYTF. The CDR3 DNA is TGCGCCAGCAGCCAGACAGGGGGCGCGGACTATGGCTACACCTTC.

V gene TRBV18 combines with J gene TRBJ2-1; D not resolved. V was trimmed by 3 bases and J by 5 bases, leaving 11 bases between them. From germline, CDR1 is KGHSH and CDR2 LQKENI. This CDR3 region has 14 residues. CDR3 sequence reads: CASSPISGNNEQFF. The DNA of the CDR3 is TGTGCCAGCTCACCTATATCAGGAAACAATGAGCAGTTCTTC. The full variable domain, with the rest looked up from reference TRBV18 and TRBJ2-1, is NAGVMQNPRHLVRRRGQEARLRCSPMKGHSHVYWYRQLPEEGLKFMVYLQKENIIDESGMPKERFSAEFPKEGPSILRIQQVVRGDSAAYFCASSPISGNNEQFFGPGTRLTVL.

CDR3 bases: TGTGCCTGGAGGTCCGCCTACGAGCAGTACTTC. Residues: CAWRSAYEQYF. The rearrangement joins TRBV30 to TRBJ2-7; D is undetermined. The CDR3 consists of 11 residues. In germline, CDR1 is GTSNPN, CDR2 SVGIG (reference sequence). V lost 3 bases to trimming and J lost 2 bases, with 5 bases between them.

The rearrangement joins TRBV30 to TRBJ2-2, with D unclear. In germline, CDR1 is GTSNPN, CDR2 SVGIG (reference sequence). The CDR3 loop spans 16 amino acids. V was cut by 4 bases and J by 4 bases, with 19 bases left in between. The CDR3 is CAWNAQGQVATGELFF. The CDR3 coding sequence is TGTGCCTGGAACGCCCAAGGGCAGGTGGCCACCGGGGAGCTGTTTTTT.

The count of this clone is one. The CDR3 region has the DNA TGTGCCAGTAGTGCGGGGCAGGGAGCCTACAATGAGCAGTTCTTC. Translation gives CASSAGQGAYNEQFF. The V and J genes are TRBV19 and TRBJ2-1, with TRBD2 as a possible D gene (6 bases). Germline loops: CDR1 LNHDA, CDR2 SQIVND (reference sequence). The CDR3 contains 15 residues. Trimming cost V 5 bases and J 2 bases, with 13 bases left between them.

J is TRBJ2-2 and V is TRBV28; 12 bases align to TRBD2. Germline CDR1 MDHEN, CDR2 SYDVKM. The CDR3 contains 15 residues. V was clipped by 5 bases and J by 4 bases; unmatched bases: 2. The CDR3 DNA reads as TGTGCCAGCAGTGGGACTAGCGGGCTCACCGGGGAGCTGTTTTTT. Translation gives CASSGTSGLTGELFF.

This clone occurred once. The chain recombines TRBV6-4 with TRBJ1-1; no clear D gene. The CDR3 sequence is 14 residues long. V was trimmed by 4 bases and J by 4 bases, leaving 13 bases between them. CDR1 and CDR2 (germline): MRHNA, SNTAGT. The CDR3 DNA sequence: TGTGCCAGCAGTGTAGAGGGTACTGCCACTGAAGCTTTCTTT. This translates into CASSVEGTATEAFF.

The chain uses TRBV6-5 and TRBJ1-4; TRBD1 matches 7 bases. There are 16 residues in the CDR3. Germline V lookup: CDR1 MNHEY, CDR2 SVGAGI. V lost 2 bases and J lost 4; bases outside the gene matches: 7. In DNA form, the CDR3 reads TGTGCCAGCAGTTACATAGCCGGGACAGATAATGAAAAACTGTTTTTT. This codes for CASSYIAGTDNEKLFF.

The V and J genes are TRBV11-2 and TRBJ1-1, with D possibly being TRBD1 (5 bases). The V gene's germline CDR1 is SGHAT and CDR2 FQNNGV. The CDR3 sequence is 13 residues long. The V end was cut by 8 bases, the J end by 5 bases, with 15 bases between. The chain's CDR3 is CASGWAGFTEAFF. CDR3 bases: TGTGCCAGCGGCTGGGCAGGGTTTACTGAAGCTTTCTTT. Filled out from reference TRBV11-2 and TRBJ1-1, the complete variable domain reads EAGVAQSPRYKIIEKRQSVAFWCNPISGHATLYWYQQILGQGPKLLIQFQNNGVVDDSQLPKDRFSAERLKGVDSTLKIQPAKLEDSAVYLCASGWAGFTEAFFGQGTRLTVV.

This chain joins TRBV28 and TRBJ1-5; 7 nucleotides match TRBD1. Germline CDR1 is MDHEN and CDR2 is SYDVKM. The CDR3 contains 13 residues. V dropped 7 bases and J dropped 7; count of bases not matched to a gene: 7. CDR3 residues: CASMIRGRQPQHF. CDR3 nucleotide sequence: TGTGCCAGCATGATTAGGGGGCGGCAGCCCCAGCATTTT.

The chain is built from TRBV19 and TRBJ2-5; D remains ambiguous. The V end lost 0 bases, the J end lost 9 bases, and 11 bases lay between the germline ends. Germline V gene data show CDR1 as LNHDA and CDR2 as SQIVND (reference sequence). The CDR3 totals 13 residues. Written as DNA, the CDR3 is TGTGCCAGTAGTATAGACCGGGCGAGTCCCCAGTACTTC. Amino acid sequence: CASSIDRASPQYF.

The chain combines TRBV6-1 with TRBJ1-5; 7 positions agree with TRBD1. V was clipped by 1 base and J by 9 bases; unmatched bases: 3. The CDR3 consists of 13 residues. CDR1 and CDR2 (germline): MNHNS, SASEGT. The DNA for the CDR3 is TGTGCCAGCAGTGAAGGACAGGGACGGCCCCAGCATTTT. Its protein product is CASSEGQGRPQHF.

The CDR3 is CAWRRGQQNEKLFF. The CDR3 DNA follows: TGTGCCTGGAGACGGGGACAGCAAAATGAAAAACTGTTTTTT. The rearrangement joins TRBV30 to TRBJ1-4; 7 bases align to TRBD1. With V trimmed by 3 bases and J by 5 bases, 6 bases remained unmatched. Germline V CDR1 and CDR2: GTSNPN, SVGIG (reference sequence). CDR3 size: 14 residues. The full variable domain, rest sourced from reference TRBV30 and TRBJ1-4, is SQTIHQWPATLVQPVGSPLSLECTVEGTSNPNLYWYRQAAGRGLQLLFYSVGIGQISSEVPQNLSASRPQDRQFILSSKKLLLSDSGFYLCAWRRGQQNEKLFFGSGTQLSVL.

The chain links TRBV7-9 to TRBJ2-1; D is uncertain. The CDR3 extends over 14 amino acids. Germline-derived CDR1 and CDR2 are SEHNR and FQNEAQ (reference sequence). V was trimmed by 1 base and J by 6 bases, leaving 10 bases between them. CDR3: CASSLEVRGNEQFF. CDR3 nucleotide sequence: TGTGCCAGCAGCTTAGAAGTCCGAGGCAATGAGCAGTTCTTC.

The chain is built from TRBV11-1 and TRBJ1-1, with D possibly being TRBD1 (5 bases). V lost 5 bases and J 7 bases, leaving 11 bases between the germline ends. Germline lookup yields CDR1 SGHAT and CDR2 FQDESV (reference sequence). The CDR3 extends over 12 amino acids. CDR3 in amino acids: CASSPGVREAFF. For the CDR3, the DNA is TGTGCCAGCAGCCCGGGGGTCCGTGAAGCTTTCTTT.

The chain recombines TRBV6-1 with TRBJ1-1; 8 bases match TRBD1. There are 14 residues in the CDR3. The V gene's germline CDR1 is MNHNS and CDR2 SASEGT. The J segment lost 1 base and the V segment lost 4 bases, leaving 2 bases of the junction unmatched. For the CDR3, the DNA is TGTGCCAGCAGTGCTCAGGGGGCGAACACTGAAGCTTTCTTT. Translating gives CASSAQGANTEAFF.

The genes are TRBV7-2 and TRBJ1-5; D call uncertain. This CDR3 has 13 residues. Trimming removed 0 bases from V and 6 bases from J, with 6 bases in between. Germline CDR1 and CDR2: SGHTA and FQGNSA. The CDR3 DNA follows: TGTGCCAGCAGCTTAGCAAAGGGTCAGCCCCAGCATTTT. Translation gives CASSLAKGQPQHF. Variable domain in full (rest from reference TRBV7-2 and TRBJ1-5): GAGVSQSPSNKVTEKGKDVELRCDPISGHTALYWYRQSLGQGLEFLIYFQGNSAPDKSGLPSDRFSAERTGGSVSTLTIQRTQQEDSAVYLCASSLAKGQPQHFGDGTRLSIL.

The rearrangement links TRBV9 to TRBJ2-6; D might be TRBD1 or TRBD2, each matching 5 bases. Trimming pared 4 bases from V and 4 bases from J, leaving 18 bases between. Germline V gene lookup returns CDR1 SGDLS and CDR2 YYNGEE. The CDR3 sequence is 17 residues long. CDR3: CASSPEVRGRGANVLTF. DNA of the CDR3: TGTGCCAGCAGCCCGGAGGTGAGGGGTAGGGGGGCCAACGTCCTGACTTTC.

The chain carries TRBV28 and TRBJ2-1; D is uncertain. With 10 bases removed from V and 0 bases from J, the gap between germline ends came to 19 bases. CDR3 size: 16 residues. Germline CDR1 and CDR2: MDHEN and SYDVKM. In nucleotides, the CDR3 is TGTGCCACCGCAAAAAAGTCGTTGAGCTCCTACAATGAGCAGTTCTTC. It specifies CATAKKSLSSYNEQFF.

The V and J genes are TRBV9 and TRBJ2-5; TRBD2 matches at 7 bases. Germline CDR1 is SGDLS and CDR2 is YYNGEE. The CDR3 runs to 15 residues. With 0 bases clipped from V and 0 bases from J, the junction kept 2 bases outside the gene matches. Written as DNA, the CDR3 is TGTGCCAGCAGCGTAGACGGGAGGAACCAAGAGACCCAGTACTTC. Translating it yields CASSVDGRNQETQYF.

V gene TRBV27 combines with J gene TRBJ1-4; D is unresolved. The V gene's germline CDR1 is MNHEY and CDR2 SMNVEV (reference sequence). The V and J ends lost 4 bases and 4 bases respectively, with 13 bases between them. This CDR3 is built from 15 residues. The CDR3 loop reads CASSSEGGNNEKLFF. The DNA of the CDR3 is TGTGCCAGCAGTTCCGAGGGAGGCAATAATGAAAAACTGTTTTTT.

J is TRBJ2-3 and V is TRBV30; D call uncertain. CDR3 length equals 14 residues. Germline V gene sequence: CDR1 GTSNPN, CDR2 SVGIG (reference sequence). V was pared by 0 bases and J by 0 bases, with 7 bases between. The CDR3 reads CAWSVHGSTDTQYF. In DNA, the CDR3 is TGTGCCTGGAGTGTACACGGGAGCACAGATACGCAGTATTTT.

The CDR3, as DNA: TGTGCCAGCAGCCTCCTCGGGGAGGGTAATTCACCCCTCCACTTT. Amino acid sequence: CASSLLGEGNSPLHF. The chain joins TRBV5-5 to TRBJ1-6; D remains ambiguous. CDR1 SGHKS and CDR2 YYEKEE come from the germline V gene (reference sequence). CDR3 length: 15 amino acids. Trimming took 4 bases from V and 6 from J, leaving 14 bases between them.

The chain uses TRBV15 and TRBJ2-6; 8 bases align to TRBD2. V lost 4 bases to trimming and J lost 1 base; unmatched junction nucleotides: 9. Germline V lookup: CDR1 LNHNV, CDR2 YYDKDF (reference sequence). CDR3 length: 18 residues. The chain's CDR3 is CATSKVGTSASGANVLTF. In DNA, the CDR3 is TGTGCCACCAGCAAAGTAGGGACTAGTGCTTCTGGGGCCAACGTCCTGACTTTC.

The chain links TRBV19 to TRBJ1-4, with 7 bases fitting TRBD1. The CDR3 is 15 residues long. Germline lookup yields CDR1 LNHDA and CDR2 SQIVND (reference sequence). V gave up 4 bases and J gave up 0 bases; unmatched junction bases: 2. CDR3 in amino acids: CASSTQGATNEKLFF. The CDR3 bases are TGTGCCAGTAGTACTCAGGGGGCAACTAATGAAAAACTGTTTTTT.

The rearrangement links TRBV5-1 to TRBJ2-5; TRBD2 aligns across 9 bases. V trimming: 4 bases; J trimming: 7 bases; junction bases outside the gene matches: 11. Germline V gene data show CDR1 as SGHRS and CDR2 as YFSETQ. CDR3 size: 15 residues. CDR3 sequence reads: CASSILTSGTGTQYF. CDR3 nucleotide sequence: TGCGCCAGCAGCATTCTGACTAGCGGTACTGGGACCCAGTACTTC.